Each of the 17 T cell receptor beta chains below was sequenced from the same sample in a study of PD-1 blockade in classical Hodgkin lymphoma. The assay was immunoSEQ multiplex PCR, and TCRdb's table has in-frame clones only and misses some. This table holds tens of thousands of clones, 81% found once. Time point described: cycle 4 day 1 (C4D1), after five to seven weeks of nivolumab. The patients all showed relapse after autologous stem cell transplantation, while their brentuximab vedotin exposure varied. This material consisted of peripheral blood mononuclear cells (PBMCs), taken before the fourth cycle of nivolumab. The receptors stem from a human donor with classical Hodgkin lymphoma.

This chain uses TRBV4-2 with TRBJ2-1, with TRBD2 identical over 10 bases. V was pared by 3 bases and J by 4 bases, with 6 bases of the junction left unmatched. This CDR3 is built from 16 residues. From germline, CDR1 is LGHNA and CDR2 YNFKEQ. This CDR3 is CASSQAGTSAYNEQFF. The DNA for the CDR3 is TGTGCCAGCAGCCAGGCCGGGACTAGCGCATACAATGAGCAGTTCTTC.

This chain uses TRBV28 with TRBJ1-4, with D maybe TRBD1 (5 bases). V lost 8 bases and J 6 bases, leaving 25 bases between the germline ends. CDR3 length: 17 amino acids. CDR1 and CDR2 from the germline V gene are MDHEN and SYDVKM. CDR3 bases: TGTGCCAGCGGCCGTGGCAGGGCGTGGAGGAAAGATGAAAAACTGTTTTTT. As protein: CASGRGRAWRKDEKLFF.

The genes are TRBV29-1 and TRBJ1-2, with a weak D call TRBD1 (5 bases). Germline CDR1 reads SQVTM; CDR2 reads ANQGSEA. Trimming removed 1 base from V and 4 bases from J, with 16 bases in between. The CDR3 is made up of 15 amino acids. CDR3 amino acids: CSVEVRQRMCYGYTF. In nucleotides, the CDR3 is TGCAGCGTTGAAGTTCGACAGAGGATGTGCTATGGCTACACCTTC.

This clone has only a few counts. The sample contains more than one DNA sequence encoding this CDR3. The chain uses TRBV15 and TRBJ1-4; TRBD1 is a possible D gene (6 bases). Germline CDR1 and CDR2: LNHNV and YYDKDF (reference sequence). Trimming removed 0 bases at V and 3 bases at J, with 11 bases between. The length of the CDR3 is 16 residues. CDR3: CATSRDGGAANEKLFF. DNA of the CDR3: TGTGCCACCAGCAGAGATGGGGGGGCGGCTAATGAAAAACTGTTTTTT.

This chain joins TRBV28 and TRBJ2-4; D might be TRBD1 or TRBD2, each matching 7 bases. V shed 4 bases and J shed 1 base, with 20 bases lying between them. This CDR3 is built from 18 residues. CDR1 is MDHEN, CDR2 SYDVKM, per germline. The CDR3 region has the DNA TGTGCCAGCAGTTCACCTACAGGGGAGGGGGCGGCCAAAAACATTCAGTACTTC. Translated: CASSSPTGEGAAKNIQYF.

This clone showed up just a few times. The chain employs TRBV7-8 and TRBJ2-7; the match to TRBD2 covers 13 bases. The CDR3 is 16 residues long. In germline, CDR1 is SGHVS, CDR2 FQNEAQ. V was pared by 1 base and J by 0 bases, with 0 bases of the junction left unmatched. The CDR3 bases are TGTGCCAGCAGCTTAGGACTAGCGGGGGGCTCCTACGAGCAGTACTTC. It encodes CASSLGLAGGSYEQYF.

The chain combines TRBV5-8 with TRBJ1-3; TRBD1 matches at 10 bases. This CDR3 comprises 15 residues. Trimming removed 4 bases from V and 2 bases from J; junction bases left unmatched: 3. Germline V gene lookup returns CDR1 SGHTS and CDR2 YDEGEE. DNA of the CDR3: TGTGCCAGCAGCCCCGGGACAGGGGCTGGAAACACCATATATTTT. Amino acid sequence: CASSPGTGAGNTIYF.

This clone was observed a few times. The chain uses TRBV7-6 and TRBJ2-7; 10 bases match TRBD1. The CDR3 is made up of 15 amino acids. Germline-derived CDR1 and CDR2 are SGHVS and FNYEAQ. V shed 5 bases and J 4 bases; nucleotides not matched to a gene: 8. The CDR3 nucleotides read TGTGCCAGCAGCCAAGGAACGGGACAGGGGTACGAGCAGTACTTC. Protein: CASSQGTGQGYEQYF.

The gene calls are TRBV7-9 and TRBJ2-7; 11 bases line up with TRBD1. CDR1 and CDR2 from the germline V gene are SEHNR and FQNEAQ (reference sequence). V dropped 5 bases and J dropped 2; count of bases not matched to a gene: 5. The CDR3 runs 15 residues. In nucleotides, the CDR3 is TGTGCCAGCAGCGCCGGACAGGGGGCAGCCTACGAGCAGTACTTC. Its translation is CASSAGQGAAYEQYF.

The chain joins TRBV4-2 to TRBJ2-5, with 10 bases fitting TRBD2. The ends lost 4 bases at V and 2 bases at J; junction bases unmatched: 4. CDR1 and CDR2 from the germline V gene are LGHNA and YNFKEQ. The CDR3 loop spans 15 amino acids. CDR3 region: CASSRGTSEQETQYF. In nucleotides, the CDR3 is TGTGCCAGCAGCCGCGGGACTAGCGAACAAGAGACCCAGTACTTC.

The chain combines TRBV28 with TRBJ1-2, with 7 bases lining up with TRBD1. The trim removed 4 bases at V and 0 bases at J, leaving 2 bases unmatched. The germline V gene has CDR1 MDHEN and CDR2 SYDVKM. This CDR3 comprises 14 residues. This CDR3 is CASSSGTANYGYTF. CDR3 sequence (DNA): TGTGCCAGCAGTTCAGGGACAGCTAACTATGGCTACACCTTC.

J is TRBJ2-7 and V is TRBV2, with 10 bases matching TRBD1. The germline CDR1 and CDR2 sequences are SNHLY and FYNNEI. After removal of 11 bases from V and 2 bases from J, the junction contained 3 bases not matched to a gene. The CDR3 is 12 residues long. CDR3 sequence (DNA): TGTGCCGAAGGACAGGGGGCCTACGAGCAGTACTTC. It codes for CAEGQGAYEQYF.

This clone has just one count. J is TRBJ2-2 and V is TRBV25-1, with 8 bases lining up with TRBD1. CDR1 is MGHDK, CDR2 SYGVNS, per germline. This CDR3 contains 15 residues. J gave up 7 bases and V 2 bases, and 6 bases lay outside the gene matches. The CDR3 here is CASSEQGARVGELFF. CDR3 sequence (DNA): TGTGCCAGCAGTGAACAGGGGGCTAGGGTCGGGGAGCTGTTTTTT. Full variable domain (remainder filled in from reference TRBV25-1 and TRBJ2-2): EADIYQTPRYLVIGTGKKITLECSQTMGHDKMYWYQQDPGMELHLIHYSYGVNSTEKGDLSSESTVSRIRTEHFPLTLESARPSHTSQYLCASSEQGARVGELFFGEGSRLTVL.

The chain links TRBV6-1 to TRBJ1-1; TRBD1 is a possible D gene (5 bases). The CDR3 loop spans 18 amino acids. Germline CDR1 is MNHNS and CDR2 is SASEGT. The ends were cut back, 5 bases at V and 4 bases at J, with 26 bases in the middle. The CDR3 protein is CASSQDATQTSGGTEAFF. CDR3 nucleotide sequence: TGTGCCAGCAGTCAAGACGCGACGCAAACATCTGGGGGCACTGAAGCTTTCTTT.

The chain combines TRBV29-1 with TRBJ1-3; possibly TRBD1 for D (6 bases). The length of the CDR3 is 12 residues. Trimming took 6 bases from V and 7 from J, leaving 13 bases between them. Germline V gene sequence: CDR1 SQVTM, CDR2 ANQGSEA. In DNA form, the CDR3 reads TGCAGCGTGTTACAGGGATGGAACACCATATATTTT. This encodes CSVLQGWNTIYF.

This chain uses TRBV10-3 with TRBJ2-7; D gene ambiguous. The CDR3 contains 12 residues. In germline, CDR1 is ENHRY, CDR2 SYGVKD. V lost 3 bases and J 3 bases, leaving 6 bases between the germline ends. CDR3 nucleotide sequence: TGTGCCATCAGTGAAAGGAGCTACGAGCAGTACTTC. Protein: CAISERSYEQYF.

The V and J genes are TRBV9 and TRBJ2-7, with 7 bases fitting TRBD1. Germline-derived CDR1 and CDR2 are SGDLS and YYNGEE. Losses at the gene ends were 2 bases for V and 1 base for J; bases not matched to a gene: 3. The CDR3 covers 14 residues. CDR3 loop: CASSVDRRSYEQYF. The CDR3 nucleotides are TGTGCCAGCAGCGTGGACAGGAGATCCTACGAGCAGTACTTC.